The 15 T cell receptor beta chains below come from one sample, sequenced in a study of blood T cell repertoires in COVID-19. Sequencing used immunoSEQ multiplex PCR; TCRdb keeps in-frame clones, though not all of them. The data show around 130,000 clones, 88% seen once. The sequencing sample was made of peripheral blood. The receptors were gathered from a man between 65 and 85 years old with active COVID-19.

As regards this clone: The junction departs from the called germline gene at one end, perhaps through a read error. The V and J genes are TRBV4-1 and TRBJ2-1; TRBD2 matches 10 bases. CDR3 size: 16 residues. Germline loops: CDR1 MGHRA, CDR2 YSYEKL. The CDR3 protein is CASSQVSGRGYNEEFF. CDR3 sequence (DNA): TGCGCCAGCAGCCAAGTAAGCGGGAGGGGGTACAATGAGGAGTTCTTC.

The chain combines TRBV9 with TRBJ1-3; D not resolved. Trimming removed 0 bases from V and 6 bases from J, with 13 bases in between. Germline CDR1 reads SGDLS; CDR2 reads YYNGEE. The CDR3 is 15 amino acids. CDR3 region: CASSVAPGFQNTIYF. The DNA of the CDR3 is TGTGCCAGCAGCGTAGCGCCGGGGTTCCAAAACACCATATATTTT.

The genes are TRBV27 and TRBJ2-7; 12 nucleotides agree with TRBD2. V lost 4 bases, J lost 9 bases, and 16 bases stayed unmatched. This CDR3 is built from 17 residues. Germline lookup yields CDR1 MNHEY and CDR2 SMNVEV (reference sequence). For the CDR3, the DNA is TGTGCCAGCAGTTCCCCTGGACTAGCGGGAACGCCTACGGGGCAGTACTTC. This codes for CASSSPGLAGTPTGQYF.

The CDR3, as DNA: TGTGCCAGCAGTTTCGGCGGAAGCTCCTACAATGAGCAGTTCTTC. This encodes CASSFGGSSYNEQFF. The chain employs TRBV28 and TRBJ2-1; D ambiguous. V gave up 3 bases and J gave up 0 bases, with 9 bases separating them. Germline V CDR1 and CDR2: MDHEN, SYDVKM. This CDR3 spans 15 amino acids.

V gene TRBV6-5 combines with J gene TRBJ2-7; 10 nucleotides line up with TRBD2. Per germline, CDR1 MNHEY and CDR2 SVGAGI. Germline trimming cut 6 bases from V and 0 bases from J; bases unmatched to any gene: 5. This CDR3 is built from 15 residues. This chain's CDR3 is CASRLRTSGSYEQYF. The CDR3 DNA reads TGTGCCAGCAGACTACGGACTAGCGGCTCCTACGAGCAGTACTTC.

The chain combines TRBV2 with TRBJ2-7, with D possibly matching TRBD2 (5 bases). Germline loops: CDR1 SNHLY, CDR2 FYNNEI. CDR3 length: 18 amino acids. V shed 6 bases and J shed 0 bases, with 24 bases lying between them. As DNA, the CDR3 is TGTGCCAGCAGGGCCAATTCCAACGGGGAACGCCGCTCCTACGAGCAGTACTTC. As protein: CASRANSNGERRSYEQYF. Filled out from reference TRBV2 and TRBJ2-7, the complete variable domain reads EPEVTQTPSHQVTQMGQEVILRCVPISNHLYFYWYRQILGQKVEFLVSFYNNEISEKSEIFDDQFSVERPDGSNFTLKIRSTKLEDSAMYFCASRANSNGERRSYEQYFGPGTRLTVT.

DNA of the CDR3: TGCGCCAGCAGCCAAGGTCGGACTAGCGGACAGAGCTCCTACAATGAGCAGTTCTTC. It yields the protein CASSQGRTSGQSSYNEQFF. The V call is TRBV5-1, the J call TRBJ2-1; 10 bases align to TRBD2. The ends lost 4 bases at V and 0 bases at J; junction bases unmatched: 13. Germline loops: CDR1 SGHRS, CDR2 YFSETQ. The CDR3 has 19 residues.

The genes are TRBV7-3 and TRBJ2-1; no definite D call. V was shortened by 2 bases and J by 4 bases, with 9 bases between the two germline ends. CDR1 SGHTA and CDR2 FQGTGA come from the germline V gene. This CDR3 region has 14 residues. The CDR3 spells CASSLLVGYNEQFF. In DNA form, the CDR3 reads TGTGCCAGCAGCTTACTAGTAGGATACAATGAGCAGTTCTTC.

The chain combines TRBV6-6 with TRBJ2-7; 9 bases align to TRBD2. The CDR3 totals 14 residues. J gave up 1 base and V 6 bases, and 4 bases lay outside the gene matches. The germline V gene has CDR1 MNHNY and CDR2 SVGAGI (reference sequence). The CDR3 DNA is TGTGCCAGCAGGGGCGGGAGGGGATCCTACGAGCAGTACTTC. Protein product: CASRGGRGSYEQYF.

The V call is TRBV24-1, the J call TRBJ2-7, with TRBD1 matching 12 bases. J lost 6 bases, V lost 3 bases, and 5 bases had no gene match. The CDR3 sequence is 15 residues long. Germline V gene data show CDR1 as KGHDR and CDR2 as SFDVKD. CDR3 protein: CATSDPGQGAREQYF. CDR3 nucleotides: TGTGCCACCAGTGATCCGGGACAGGGGGCTCGCGAGCAGTACTTC.

V is TRBV5-6 and J is TRBJ2-7, with 8 bases lining up with TRBD1. V shed 6 bases and J 12 bases; nucleotides not matched to a gene: 11. Germline V gene data show CDR1 as SGHDT and CDR2 as YYEEEE. The CDR3 length is 12 residues. CDR3 sequence: CASTAGTGVRYF. In DNA, the CDR3 is TGTGCCAGCACCGCCGGGACAGGCGTACGGTACTTC.

This chain's CDR3 is CATLQVVNYGYTF. DNA for the CDR3: TGTGCCACCCTTCAGGTGGTTAACTATGGCTACACCTTC. The genes are TRBV2 and TRBJ1-2; the D is unclear. In germline, CDR1 is SNHLY, CDR2 FYNNEI. V gave up 10 bases and J gave up 1 base, with 13 bases separating them. The CDR3 runs 13 residues.

In this sample, this clone turned up once. J is TRBJ2-1 and V is TRBV19, with 9 bases fitting TRBD2. Germline CDR1 and CDR2: LNHDA and SQIVND (reference sequence). V lost 3 bases, J lost 4 bases, and 7 bases stayed unmatched. The CDR3 contains 16 residues. As DNA, the CDR3 is TGTGCCAGTAGTATCGAGACTAGCGGACTTTACAATGAGCAGTTCTTC. Its protein is CASSIETSGLYNEQFF.

V usage is TRBV4-3 and J usage is TRBJ1-2, with unresolved D. Trimming cost V 4 bases and J 2 bases, with 11 bases left between them. From germline, CDR1 is LGHNA and CDR2 YSLEER. The CDR3 consists of 14 residues. The CDR3 region has the DNA TGCGCCAGCAGCCTGGCGACGGGGAACTATGGCTACACCTTC. This sequence encodes CASSLATGNYGYTF.

The J gene is TRBJ1-4, the V gene TRBV5-1, with D possibly TRBD1 on 5 matching bases. The CDR3 is made up of 14 amino acids. Germline loops: CDR1 SGHRS, CDR2 YFSETQ. Trimming cost V 4 bases and J 4 bases, with 11 bases left between them. For the CDR3, the DNA is TGCGCCAGCAGCCGGGGGGGTGGTAATGAAAAACTGTTTTTT. It specifies CASSRGGGNEKLFF.